This is a list of T cell receptor beta chains from one sample in a study of cytomegalovirus exposure and HLA in healthy donors. Here immunoSEQ multiplex PCR was the method, and the copy in TCRdb shows in-frame clones only, minus some. The sample lists over 95,000 clones, 65% to 80% occurring once. The specimen was PBMCs. The receptors here all came from a female donor in good health and CMV-seronegative. Each CDR3 is given with its conserved first and last residue. The order of the fields is V gene, D gene, J gene, clone size, CDR3 protein, CDR3 DNA. The D gene is left open where the match is weak. Not every row has a clone size; where given, it reads once, few, many or a size class.

v_gene: TRBV5-1
d_gene: TRBD2
j_gene: TRBJ2-3
abundance: -
CDR3aa: CASSLVPAGGPRRTDTQYF
CDR3nt: TGCGCCAGCAGCTTGGTTCCAGCGGGGGGGCCGCGTCGCACAGATACGCAGTATTTT

v_gene: TRBV6-5
d_gene: -
j_gene: TRBJ2-7
abundance: -
CDR3aa: CASTPQMGAYEQYF
CDR3nt: TGTGCCAGCACCCCCCAAATGGGAGCCTACGAGCAGTACTTC

v_gene: TRBV5-8
d_gene: -
j_gene: TRBJ1-6
abundance: few
CDR3aa: CASREAGRTSSPLHF
CDR3nt: TGTGCCAGCAGGGAGGCGGGACGGACCAGTTCACCCCTCCACTTT

v_gene: TRBV30
d_gene: TRBD2
j_gene: TRBJ2-2
abundance: -
CDR3aa: CAWSGLAGNTGELFF
CDR3nt: TGTGCCTGGTCCGGACTAGCGGGGAACACCGGGGAGCTGTTTTTT

v_gene: TRBV5-6
d_gene: -
j_gene: TRBJ2-6
abundance: -
CDR3aa: CASRGSLAGTGANVLTF
CDR3nt: TGTGCCAGCAGGGGTTCATTAGCCGGTACTGGGGCCAACGTCCTGACTTTC

v_gene: TRBV6-5
d_gene: TRBD2
j_gene: TRBJ2-7
abundance: -
CDR3aa: CASSLLAGDTYEQYF
CDR3nt: TGTGCCAGCAGTCTTCTAGCGGGGGACACCTACGAGCAGTACTTC

v_gene: TRBV11-2
d_gene: TRBD1
j_gene: TRBJ2-1
abundance: -
CDR3aa: CASSLDPGQHNEQFF
CDR3nt: TGTGCCAGCAGCCTCGACCCGGGACAGCACAATGAGCAGTTCTTC

v_gene: TRBV30
d_gene: -
j_gene: TRBJ1-1
abundance: few
CDR3aa: CAWVLGGGTEAFF
CDR3nt: TGTGCCTGGGTTCTGGGAGGGGGCACTGAAGCTTTCTTT

v_gene: TRBV30
d_gene: -
j_gene: TRBJ1-4
abundance: -
CDR3aa: CAWSATGGREKLFF
CDR3nt: TGTGCCTGGAGTGCGACCGGGGGTCGGGAAAAACTGTTTTTT

v_gene: TRBV5-4
d_gene: TRBD1
j_gene: TRBJ1-2
abundance: few
CDR3aa: CASTTQTGDGYTF
CDR3nt: TGTGCCAGCACCACCCAGACAGGGGACGGCTACACCTTC

v_gene: TRBV5-4
d_gene: TRBD1
j_gene: TRBJ2-1
abundance: -
CDR3aa: CASRRTGGSYNEQFF
CDR3nt: TGTGCCAGCAGACGTACAGGGGGCTCCTACAATGAGCAGTTCTTC

v_gene: TRBV7-2
d_gene: -
j_gene: TRBJ2-1
abundance: -
CDR3aa: CASSLGQGIYNEQFF
CDR3nt: TGTGCCAGCAGCTTAGGGCAGGGAATCTACAATGAGCAGTTCTTC

v_gene: TRBV6-5
d_gene: -
j_gene: TRBJ1-1
abundance: -
CDR3aa: CASSYSRSQLEAFF
CDR3nt: TGTGCCAGCAGTTACTCGAGGAGTCAGCTTGAAGCTTTCTTT

v_gene: TRBV19
d_gene: -
j_gene: TRBJ1-5
abundance: once
CDR3aa: CASRGEGRGSNQPQHF
CDR3nt: TGTGCCAGTAGGGGAGAGGGGCGGGGCAGCAATCAGCCCCAGCATTTT

v_gene: TRBV2
d_gene: TRBD2
j_gene: TRBJ2-7
abundance: -
CDR3aa: CASSDRAGGNSYEQYF
CDR3nt: TGTGCCAGCAGTGACCGAGCGGGGGGAAACTCCTACGAGCAGTACTTC

v_gene: TRBV7-9
d_gene: -
j_gene: TRBJ2-7
abundance: once
CDR3aa: CASSQRDTYEQYF
CDR3nt: TGTGCCAGCAGCCAACGGGACACCTACGAGCAGTACTTC

v_gene: TRBV6-4
d_gene: -
j_gene: TRBJ2-7
abundance: -
CDR3aa: CASSDRAGPSYEQYF
CDR3nt: TGTGCCAGCAGTGACAGGGCAGGGCCTTCCTACGAGCAGTACTTC

v_gene: TRBV2
d_gene: TRBD1
j_gene: TRBJ2-3
abundance: -
CDR3aa: CASSEIPLGQGVDTQYF
CDR3nt: TGTGCCAGCAGTGAAATCCCTTTGGGACAGGGGGTAGATACGCAGTATTTT

v_gene: TRBV19
d_gene: TRBD1
j_gene: TRBJ1-5
abundance: -
CDR3aa: CASSTQGARSNQPQHF
CDR3nt: TGTGCCAGTAGTACACAGGGGGCGAGGAGCAATCAGCCCCAGCATTTT

v_gene: TRBV5-1
d_gene: TRBD2
j_gene: TRBJ2-3
abundance: -
CDR3aa: CASSSSGQSTDTQYF
CDR3nt: TGCGCCAGCAGCTCTAGCGGGCAGAGCACAGATACGCAGTATTTT

v_gene: TRBV30
d_gene: TRBD1
j_gene: TRBJ1-1
abundance: -
CDR3aa: CAWSIDRGRQAFF
CDR3nt: TGTGCCTGGTCAATCGACAGGGGGCGGCAAGCTTTCTTT

v_gene: TRBV4-3
d_gene: -
j_gene: TRBJ1-4
abundance: -
CDR3aa: CASSPGAATNEKLFF
CDR3nt: TGCGCCAGCAGCCCTGGGGCTGCAACTAATGAAAAACTGTTTTTT

v_gene: TRBV5-4
d_gene: TRBD1
j_gene: TRBJ1-4
abundance: few
CDR3aa: CASSLYPRGRGINEKLFF
CDR3nt: TGTGCCAGCAGCTTGTACCCCAGGGGGCGAGGTATTAATGAAAAACTGTTTTTT

v_gene: TRBV12-5
d_gene: TRBD2
j_gene: TRBJ2-1
abundance: few
CDR3aa: CASGLSAGGMDEQFF
CDR3nt: TGTGCTAGTGGTTTGTCGGCGGGGGGGATGGATGAGCAGTTCTTC

v_gene: TRBV14
d_gene: -
j_gene: TRBJ1-2
abundance: once
CDR3aa: CASSQDRVGYTF
CDR3nt: TGTGCCAGCAGCCAAGACAGGGTCGGCTACACCTTC

v_gene: TRBV6-1
d_gene: -
j_gene: TRBJ1-1
abundance: few
CDR3aa: CAINDRRPEAFF
CDR3nt: TGTGCCATCAACGACAGGCGTCCTGAAGCTTTCTTT

v_gene: TRBV30
d_gene: -
j_gene: TRBJ1-1
abundance: -
CDR3aa: CAWSGQGSAFF
CDR3nt: TGTGCCTGGAGTGGCCAGGGCTCAGCTTTCTTT

v_gene: TRBV7-2
d_gene: -
j_gene: TRBJ1-2
abundance: -
CDR3aa: CASNQRGFSIDYGYTF
CDR3nt: TGTGCCAGCAACCAGAGAGGTTTCAGTATTGACTATGGCTACACCTTC

v_gene: TRBV11-1
d_gene: -
j_gene: TRBJ2-1
abundance: once
CDR3aa: CASSSQVNEQFF
CDR3nt: TGTGCCAGCAGCTCTCAGGTCAATGAGCAGTTCTTC

v_gene: TRBV27
d_gene: -
j_gene: TRBJ1-1
abundance: -
CDR3aa: CASSLYSGGDTEAFF
CDR3nt: TGTGCCAGCAGTTTATATTCCGGCGGCGACACTGAAGCTTTCTTT

v_gene: TRBV4-2
d_gene: -
j_gene: TRBJ1-4
abundance: -
CDR3aa: CASSPRRATNEKLFF
CDR3nt: TGTGCCAGCAGCCCACGCCGGGCAACTAATGAAAAACTGTTTTTT

v_gene: TRBV2
d_gene: -
j_gene: TRBJ1-1
abundance: -
CDR3aa: CASIGGGTEAFF
CDR3nt: TGTGCCAGCATCGGGGGTGGCACTGAAGCTTTCTTT

v_gene: TRBV2
d_gene: -
j_gene: TRBJ1-6
abundance: -
CDR3aa: CASAGTPNSPLHF
CDR3nt: TGTGCCAGCGCCGGGACACCAAATTCACCCCTCCACTTT

v_gene: TRBV19
d_gene: TRBD1
j_gene: TRBJ1-2
abundance: -
CDR3aa: CASSPGTGGGYTF
CDR3nt: TGTGCCAGTAGTCCCGGGACAGGGGGTGGCTACACCTTC

v_gene: TRBV11-2
d_gene: -
j_gene: TRBJ1-2
abundance: -
CDR3aa: CASSLGGWGRESHYGYTF
CDR3nt: TGTGCCAGCAGCTTAGGAGGATGGGGCAGGGAATCTCACTATGGCTACACCTTC

v_gene: TRBV5-6
d_gene: -
j_gene: TRBJ1-1
abundance: few
CDR3aa: CASSSGSITEAFF
CDR3nt: TGTGCCAGCAGCTCCGGGTCAATCACTGAAGCTTTCTTT

v_gene: TRBV9
d_gene: -
j_gene: TRBJ2-1
abundance: -
CDR3aa: CASSVGLLYSYNEQFF
CDR3nt: TGTGCCAGCAGCGTAGGTTTGTTGTACTCCTACAATGAGCAGTTCTTC

v_gene: TRBV2
d_gene: -
j_gene: TRBJ2-7
abundance: -
CDR3aa: CASRTGSPYGQYF
CDR3nt: TGTGCCAGCAGAACCGGGAGCCCCTACGGGCAGTACTTC

v_gene: TRBV29-1
d_gene: TRBD2
j_gene: TRBJ2-3
abundance: -
CDR3aa: CSAAGLLTSTDTQYF
CDR3nt: TGCAGCGCCGCGGGACTACTTACTAGCACAGATACGCAGTATTTT

v_gene: TRBV11-2
d_gene: TRBD2
j_gene: TRBJ2-1
abundance: many
CDR3aa: CASSFGGLAFNEQFF
CDR3nt: TGTGCCAGCAGCTTCGGGGGACTAGCGTTCAATGAGCAGTTCTTC

v_gene: TRBV6-5
d_gene: -
j_gene: TRBJ2-3
abundance: -
CDR3aa: CASSYAAGPTDTQYF
CDR3nt: TGTGCCAGCAGTTACGCGGCAGGGCCCACAGATACGCAGTATTTT

v_gene: TRBV9
d_gene: -
j_gene: TRBJ2-7
abundance: -
CDR3aa: CASSVGDISYEQYF
CDR3nt: TGTGCCAGCAGCGTAGGGGACATCTCCTACGAGCAGTACTTC

v_gene: TRBV7-9
d_gene: TRBD1
j_gene: TRBJ2-1
abundance: -
CDR3aa: CASSTDRGEQFF
CDR3nt: TGTGCCAGCAGCACAGACAGGGGCGAGCAGTTCTTC

v_gene: TRBV7-9
d_gene: TRBD1
j_gene: TRBJ2-1
abundance: -
CDR3aa: CSSTPMDRGDNEQFF
CDR3nt: TGTTCCAGCACCCCTATGGACAGGGGGGACAATGAGCAGTTCTTC

v_gene: TRBV29-1
d_gene: -
j_gene: TRBJ1-1
abundance: -
CDR3aa: CSVVIQVNTEAFF
CDR3nt: TGCAGCGTTGTTATTCAGGTGAACACTGAAGCTTTCTTT

v_gene: TRBV20-1
d_gene: -
j_gene: TRBJ1-1
abundance: -
CDR3aa: CSARDGAEAFF
CDR3nt: TGCAGTGCTAGAGACGGGGCTGAAGCTTTCTTT

v_gene: TRBV2
d_gene: -
j_gene: TRBJ1-6
abundance: -
CDR3aa: CASSGAGWSPLHF
CDR3nt: TGTGCCAGCAGTGGGGCAGGGTGGTCACCCCTCCACTTT